The 5 T cell receptor beta chains listed next were all sequenced from one sample in a study of blood T cell repertoires in COVID-19. Here immunoSEQ multiplex PCR was the method, and the copy in TCRdb shows in-frame clones only, minus some. The data show about 220,000 clones, with less than 90% seen just once and approximately 7.3% held by the top ten. Sequenced sample: PBMCs or T cells enriched from blood (not recorded which). The origin of the receptors is a woman between 40 and 50 years old who had recovered from COVID-19.

The genes are TRBV11-2 and TRBJ2-3; 7 nucleotides line up with TRBD2. V shed 5 bases and J 2 bases; nucleotides not matched to a gene: 16. The CDR3 is 18 amino acids. The germline gives CDR1 SGHAT, CDR2 FQNNGV. The CDR3 region has the DNA TGTGCCAGCAGCAACTCCGGGGGACTATCGATCCCCACAGATACGCAGTATTTT. Its protein is CASSNSGGLSIPTDTQYF.

This chain uses TRBV6-6 with TRBJ1-1; tentatively, D is TRBD1 (5 bases). The CDR3 contains 13 residues. Looked up from germline, CDR1 is MNHNY and CDR2 is SVGAGI (reference sequence). V was shortened by 0 bases and J by 11 bases, with 13 bases between the two germline ends. CDR3 DNA sequence: TGTGCCAGCAGTTACTCGAAAAGGGGCGATGCTTTCTTT. This codes for CASSYSKRGDAFF.

V is TRBV29-1 and J is TRBJ2-7; 15 bases match TRBD2. The CDR3 is 15 amino acids. Germline values: CDR1 SQVTM, CDR2 ANQGSEA. Trimming cost V 4 bases and J 4 bases; bases outside gene matches: 5. CDR3 in amino acids: CSVAVGTSGRYEQYF. The CDR3 DNA reads as TGCAGCGTTGCCGTTGGGACTAGCGGGAGGTACGAGCAGTACTTC.

This clone was observed once. At one end the junction does not follow the germline gene, possibly because of a read error. The CDR3 here is CASTEWGVLSF. The CDR3 nucleotides are TGTGCCAGCACCGAATGGGGGGTACTCTCCTTC. The genes are TRBV2 and TRBJ1-2; D is perhaps TRBD1 (5 bases). Germline V lookup: CDR1 SNHLY, CDR2 FYNNEI. The length of the CDR3 is 11 residues.

This chain joins TRBV7-9 and TRBJ2-1; D may be TRBD2 (6 bases). The V end was cut by 5 bases, the J end by 4 bases, with 12 bases between. The CDR3 runs to 14 residues. Germline V gives CDR1 SEHNR, CDR2 FQNEAQ (reference sequence). The CDR3 sequence is CASSRRDVYNEQFF. In nucleotides, the CDR3 is TGTGCCAGCAGCCGGCGGGACGTATACAATGAGCAGTTCTTC. The entire variable domain, with the rest obtained from reference TRBV7-9 and TRBJ2-1, is as follows: DTGVSQNPRHKITKRGQNVTFRCDPISEHNRLYWYRQTLGQGPEFLTYFQNEAQLEKSRLLSDRFSAERPKGSFSTLEIQRTEQGDSAMYLCASSRRDVYNEQFFGPGTRLTVL.